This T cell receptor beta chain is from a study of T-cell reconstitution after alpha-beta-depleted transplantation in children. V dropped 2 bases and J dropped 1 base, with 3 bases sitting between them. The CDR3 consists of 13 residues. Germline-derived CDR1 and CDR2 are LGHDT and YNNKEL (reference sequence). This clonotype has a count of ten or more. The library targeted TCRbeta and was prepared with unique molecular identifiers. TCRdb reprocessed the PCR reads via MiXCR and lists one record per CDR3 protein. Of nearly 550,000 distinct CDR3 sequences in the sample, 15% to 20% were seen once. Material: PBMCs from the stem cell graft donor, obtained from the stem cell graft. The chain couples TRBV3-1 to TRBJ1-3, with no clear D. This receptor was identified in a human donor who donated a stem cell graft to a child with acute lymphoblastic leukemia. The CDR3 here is CASSQQSGNTIYF. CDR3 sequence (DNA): TGTGCCAGCAGCCAACAGTCTGGAAACACCATATATTTT. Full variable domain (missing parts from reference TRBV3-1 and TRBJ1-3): DTAVSQTPKYLVTQMGNDKSIKCEQNLGHDTMYWYKQDSKKFLKIMFSYNNKELIINETVPNRFSPKSPDKAHLNLHINSLELGDSAVYFCASSQQSGNTIYFGEGSWLTVV.